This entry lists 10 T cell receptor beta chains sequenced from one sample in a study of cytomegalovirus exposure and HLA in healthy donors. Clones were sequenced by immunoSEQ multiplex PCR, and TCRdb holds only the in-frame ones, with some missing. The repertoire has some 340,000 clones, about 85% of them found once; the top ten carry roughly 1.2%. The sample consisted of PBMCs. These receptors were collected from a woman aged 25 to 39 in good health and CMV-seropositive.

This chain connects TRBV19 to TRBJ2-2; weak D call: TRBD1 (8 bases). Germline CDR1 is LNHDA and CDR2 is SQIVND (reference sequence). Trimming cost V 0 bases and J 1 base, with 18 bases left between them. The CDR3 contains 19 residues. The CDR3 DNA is TGTGCCAGTAGTATAGACAGGGGAGGGACAGGCGGGAACACCGGGGAGCTGTTTTTT. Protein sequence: CASSIDRGGTGGNTGELFF.

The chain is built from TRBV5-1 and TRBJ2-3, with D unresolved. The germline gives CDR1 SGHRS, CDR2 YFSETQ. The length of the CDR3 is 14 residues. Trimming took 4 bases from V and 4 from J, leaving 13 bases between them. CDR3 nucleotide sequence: TGCGCCAGCAGCCCTACAAACAAGGCAGATACGCAGTATTTT. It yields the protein CASSPTNKADTQYF. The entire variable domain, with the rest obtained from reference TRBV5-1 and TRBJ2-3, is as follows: KAGVTQTPRYLIKTRGQQVTLSCSPISGHRSVSWYQQTPGQGLQFLFEYFSETQRNKGNFPGRFSGRQFSNSRSEMNVSTLELGDSALYLCASSPTNKADTQYFGPGTRLTVL.

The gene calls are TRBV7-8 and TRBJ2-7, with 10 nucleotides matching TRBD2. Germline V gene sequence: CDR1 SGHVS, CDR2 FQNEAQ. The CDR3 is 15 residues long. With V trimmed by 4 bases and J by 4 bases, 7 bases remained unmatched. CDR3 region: CASSSSGLAVYEQYF. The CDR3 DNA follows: TGTGCCAGCAGCTCCAGCGGACTAGCGGTGTACGAGCAGTACTTC.

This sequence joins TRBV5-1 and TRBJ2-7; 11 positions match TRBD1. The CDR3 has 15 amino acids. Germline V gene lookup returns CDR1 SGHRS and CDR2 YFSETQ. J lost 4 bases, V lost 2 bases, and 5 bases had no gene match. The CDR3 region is CASSLGQGAHYEQYF. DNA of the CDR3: TGCGCCAGCAGCTTAGGACAGGGGGCCCATTACGAGCAGTACTTC.

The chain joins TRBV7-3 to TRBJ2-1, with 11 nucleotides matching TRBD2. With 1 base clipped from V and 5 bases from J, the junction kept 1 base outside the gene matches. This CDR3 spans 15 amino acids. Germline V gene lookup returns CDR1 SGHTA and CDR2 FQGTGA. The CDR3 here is CASSLISGRDNEQFF. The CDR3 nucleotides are TGTGCCAGCAGCTTAATTAGCGGGAGGGACAATGAGCAGTTCTTC.

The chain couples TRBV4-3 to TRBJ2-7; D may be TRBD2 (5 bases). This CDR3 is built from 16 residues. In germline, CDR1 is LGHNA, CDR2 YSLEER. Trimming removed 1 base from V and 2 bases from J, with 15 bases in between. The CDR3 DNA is TGCGCCAGCAGCCAAGGTTGGTCAGGACTTACCTACGAGCAGTACTTC. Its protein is CASSQGWSGLTYEQYF.

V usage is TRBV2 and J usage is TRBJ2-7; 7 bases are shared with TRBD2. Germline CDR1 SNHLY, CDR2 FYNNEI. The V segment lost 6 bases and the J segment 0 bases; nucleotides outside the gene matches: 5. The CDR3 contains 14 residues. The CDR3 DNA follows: TGTGCCAGCAGCGGGGGGTCCCGCTCCTACGAGCAGTACTTC. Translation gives CASSGGSRSYEQYF.

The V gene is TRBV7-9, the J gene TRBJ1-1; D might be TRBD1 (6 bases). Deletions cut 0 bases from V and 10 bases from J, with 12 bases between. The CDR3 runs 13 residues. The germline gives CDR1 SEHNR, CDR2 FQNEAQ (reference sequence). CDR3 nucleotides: TGTGCCAGCAGCTTAGCCTTGGGAGGGGGAGCTTTCTTT. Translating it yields CASSLALGGGAFF. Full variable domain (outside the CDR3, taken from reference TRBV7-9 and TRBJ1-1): DTGVSQNPRHKITKRGQNVTFRCDPISEHNRLYWYRQTLGQGPEFLTYFQNEAQLEKSRLLSDRFSAERPKGSFSTLEIQRTEQGDSAMYLCASSLALGGGAFFGQGTRLTVV.

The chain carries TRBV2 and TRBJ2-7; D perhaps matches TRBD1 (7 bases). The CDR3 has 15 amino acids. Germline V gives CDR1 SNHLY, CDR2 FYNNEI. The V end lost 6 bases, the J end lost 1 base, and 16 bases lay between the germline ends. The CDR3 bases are TGTGCCAGCAGCCATTCGGGGGACAGATCCTACGAGCAGTACTTC. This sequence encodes CASSHSGDRSYEQYF. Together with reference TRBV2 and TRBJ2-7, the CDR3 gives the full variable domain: EPEVTQTPSHQVTQMGQEVILRCVPISNHLYFYWYRQILGQKVEFLVSFYNNEISEKSEIFDDQFSVERPDGSNFTLKIRSTKLEDSAMYFCASSHSGDRSYEQYFGPGTRLTVT.

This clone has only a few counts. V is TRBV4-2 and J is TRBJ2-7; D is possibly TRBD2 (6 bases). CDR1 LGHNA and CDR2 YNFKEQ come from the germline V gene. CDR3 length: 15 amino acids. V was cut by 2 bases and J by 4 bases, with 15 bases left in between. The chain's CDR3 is CASSQSRASDYEQYF. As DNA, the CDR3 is TGTGCCAGCAGCCAAAGTAGGGCTAGCGATTACGAGCAGTACTTC.